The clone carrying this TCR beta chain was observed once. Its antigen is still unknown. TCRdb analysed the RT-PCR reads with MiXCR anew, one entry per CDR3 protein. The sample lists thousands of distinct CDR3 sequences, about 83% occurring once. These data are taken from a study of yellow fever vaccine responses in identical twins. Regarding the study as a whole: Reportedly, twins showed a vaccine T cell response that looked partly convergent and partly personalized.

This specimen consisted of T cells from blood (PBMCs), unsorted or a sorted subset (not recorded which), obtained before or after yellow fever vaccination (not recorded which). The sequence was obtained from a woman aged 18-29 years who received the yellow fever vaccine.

Here the CDR3 reads CSVASGQSYEQYF. The CDR3, as DNA: TGCAGCGTTGCATCCGGGCAGTCCTACGAGCAGTACTTC. The J gene is TRBJ2-7, the V gene TRBV29-1, with D unclear. CDR1 and CDR2 from the germline V gene are SQVTM and ANQGSEA. The CDR3 extends over 13 amino acids. The germline V and J ends were trimmed by 4 bases and 1 base, with 11 bases remaining between them.